What follows are 29 T cell receptor beta chains derived from one specimen sequenced in a study of cytomegalovirus exposure and HLA in healthy donors. The PCR contained 60 Vbeta and 13 Jbeta primers. Clones were read by immunoSEQ multiplex PCR, and TCRdb kept only the in-frame ones, dropping some. This repertoire shows about 200,000 clones, 60% to 85% found once; its top ten account for roughly 1.5%. The sequenced sample consisted of PBMCs. Receptors originate from a girl aged 10 to 17 in good health and CMV-seropositive.

The chain uses TRBV13 and TRBJ2-5, with a weak D call TRBD1 (6 bases). V lost 5 bases and J 3 bases, leaving 16 bases between the germline ends. The CDR3 spans 15 residues. CDR1 PRHDT and CDR2 FYEKMQ come from the germline V gene (reference sequence). For the CDR3, the DNA is TGTGCCAGCAGCCCCGGGACAAACGCTAAAGAGACCCAGTACTTC. Its protein is CASSPGTNAKETQYF.

This chain joins TRBV5-1 and TRBJ2-2, with TRBD1 identical over 7 bases. After removal of 9 bases from V and 3 bases from J, the junction contained 8 bases not matched to a gene. The germline V gene encodes CDR1 SGHRS and CDR2 YFSETQ. This CDR3 region has 14 residues. The CDR3 spells CATCQGVDTGELFF. The CDR3 nucleotides read TGCGCCACCTGCCAGGGGGTGGACACCGGGGAGCTGTTTTTT. The full variable domain, its missing parts supplied by reference TRBV5-1 and TRBJ2-2, is KAGVTQTPRYLIKTRGQQVTLSCSPISGHRSVSWYQQTPGQGLQFLFEYFSETQRNKGNFPGRFSGRQFSNSRSEMNVSTLELGDSALYLCATCQGVDTGELFFGEGSRLTVL.

The V and J genes are TRBV10-2 and TRBJ1-6; no reliable D call. This CDR3 spans 15 amino acids. Germline lookup yields CDR1 WSHSY and CDR2 SAAADI. The ends were cut back, 1 base at V and 4 bases at J, with 8 bases in the middle. The CDR3 spells CASSELGTYNSPLHF. In DNA form, the CDR3 reads TGCGCCAGCAGTGAGTTGGGCACTTATAATTCACCCCTCCACTTT.

The chain recombines TRBV19 with TRBJ2-2, with D perhaps matching TRBD2 (6 bases). V was cut by 3 bases and J by 7 bases, with 12 bases left in between. The germline CDR1 and CDR2 sequences are LNHDA and SQIVND (reference sequence). This CDR3 has 14 residues. The CDR3 region has the DNA TGTGCCAGTAGTATCCCCGGGGGAATCGGGGAGCTGTTTTTT. This sequence encodes CASSIPGGIGELFF.

The J gene is TRBJ2-5, the V gene TRBV27; 12 bases align to TRBD2. This CDR3 spans 16 amino acids. Trimming removed 7 bases from V and 0 bases from J; junction bases left unmatched: 6. CDR1 MNHEY and CDR2 SMNVEV come from the germline V gene (reference sequence). CDR3 bases: TGTGCCAGCAAAGGGGGACTAGCGGGTTACCAAGAGACCCAGTACTTC. Translation gives CASKGGLAGYQETQYF.

The J gene is TRBJ2-5, the V gene TRBV4-3; 11 bases fit TRBD1. CDR1 and CDR2 from the germline V gene are LGHNA and YSLEER. The CDR3 loop spans 15 amino acids. The V segment lost 3 bases and the J segment 5 bases; nucleotides outside the gene matches: 5. CDR3 residues: CASSHPGQGGETQYF. In DNA, the CDR3 is TGCGCCAGCAGCCACCCGGGACAGGGGGGGGAGACCCAGTACTTC.

J is TRBJ1-2 and V is TRBV18, with TRBD1 as a possible D gene (6 bases). Germline V gene sequence: CDR1 KGHSH, CDR2 LQKENI. The CDR3 contains 13 residues. The V and J ends lost 3 bases and 6 bases respectively, with 11 bases between them. CDR3 sequence reads: CASSPLGGDGYTF. The CDR3 region has the DNA TGTGCCAGCTCACCGTTAGGGGGTGATGGCTACACCTTC.

The chain joins TRBV20-1 to TRBJ1-2; D is unresolved. V dropped 1 base and J dropped 7 bases, with 7 bases sitting between them. CDR1 and CDR2 (germline): DFQATT, SNEGSKA (reference sequence). The CDR3 runs to 11 residues. The DNA for the CDR3 is TGCAGTGCTAGAGCTGCGGGTGGCTACACCTTC. This encodes CSARAAGGYTF.

V gene TRBV29-1 combines with J gene TRBJ1-1; TRBD1 is a possible D gene (6 bases). Trimming stripped 6 bases from V and 0 bases from J, with 17 bases between. Germline V gene lookup returns CDR1 SQVTM and CDR2 ANQGSEA. The CDR3 has 15 amino acids. The CDR3 here is CSVSTHRTVNTEAFF. DNA of the CDR3: TGCAGCGTCTCCACTCACCGGACAGTGAACACTGAAGCTTTCTTT.

The V gene is TRBV5-1, the J gene TRBJ2-7; 8 nucleotides agree with TRBD2. The CDR3 runs 14 residues. The J segment lost 10 bases and the V segment lost 4 bases, leaving 13 bases of the junction unmatched. Per germline, CDR1 SGHRS and CDR2 YFSETQ. The CDR3 DNA follows: TGCGCCAGCAGCCCGGGGGGGGCGGGGATCGGACAGTACTTC. Translated: CASSPGGAGIGQYF.

J is TRBJ1-1 and V is TRBV5-6; D gene uncertain. The V gene lost 0 bases and the J gene lost 5 bases, with 17 bases spanning the gap. Germline CDR1 and CDR2: SGHDT and YYEEEE. The CDR3 runs 16 residues. The CDR3 is CASSLAGKGGRTEAFF. CDR3 DNA: TGTGCCAGCAGCTTGGCGGGGAAGGGCGGGAGGACTGAAGCTTTCTTT.

This chain joins TRBV7-2 and TRBJ2-1; weak D call: TRBD1 (6 bases). Trimming shortened V by 6 bases and J by 2 bases, and 11 bases separated the two germline ends. This CDR3 is 14 amino acids long. Germline CDR1 SGHTA, CDR2 FQGNSA. The CDR3 DNA sequence: TGTGCCAGCAGTACGCCAGGGGCCTACAATGAGCAGTTCTTC. The encoded protein is CASSTPGAYNEQFF.

The rearrangement joins TRBV4-3 to TRBJ2-1; TRBD2 matches 11 bases. Germline trimming cut 4 bases from V and 0 bases from J; bases unmatched to any gene: 11. This CDR3 contains 19 residues. Germline CDR1 is LGHNA and CDR2 is YSLEER. This CDR3 reads CASSLAGGPAIPSYNEQFF. The CDR3 DNA follows: TGCGCCAGCAGCCTAGCGGGGGGGCCAGCGATCCCCTCCTACAATGAGCAGTTCTTC.

This CDR3 is CASSPDMNTEAFF. CDR3 bases: TGTGCCAGCAGCCCCGACATGAACACTGAAGCTTTCTTT. The rearrangement joins TRBV7-9 to TRBJ1-1, with no clear D. CDR3 size: 13 residues. V gave up 5 bases and J gave up 0 bases, with 7 bases separating them. Germline V gene lookup returns CDR1 SEHNR and CDR2 FQNEAQ (reference sequence).

The chain employs TRBV7-9 and TRBJ1-2; the D gene is possibly TRBD1 (5 bases). With 4 bases removed from V and 4 bases from J, the gap between germline ends came to 13 bases. Germline V gene sequence: CDR1 SEHNR, CDR2 FQNEAQ (reference sequence). The CDR3 is 14 residues long. The CDR3 sequence: CASSWGDPSYGYTF. In DNA form, the CDR3 reads TGTGCCAGCAGCTGGGGGGACCCTTCCTATGGCTACACCTTC. Looking up the rest from reference TRBV7-9 and TRBJ1-2 gives the full variable domain: DTGVSQNPRHKITKRGQNVTFRCDPISEHNRLYWYRQTLGQGPEFLTYFQNEAQLEKSRLLSDRFSAERPKGSFSTLEIQRTEQGDSAMYLCASSWGDPSYGYTFGSGTRLTVV.

This clone showed up just once. The chain has TRBV10-3 and TRBJ1-5; possible D gene TRBD1, 6 bases. The CDR3 length is 16 residues. Germline V gives CDR1 ENHRY, CDR2 SYGVKD. V gave up 3 bases and J gave up 4 bases, with 16 bases separating them. The CDR3 region has the DNA TGTGCCATCAGTGAAGGGGAAACAGGGCCGAATCAGCCCCAGCATTTT. Its protein is CAISEGETGPNQPQHF.

The CDR3 DNA is TGTGCCAGCTCGACAGGGACAGGGGGATACGAGCAGTACTTC. It specifies CASSTGTGGYEQYF. The chain is built from TRBV18 and TRBJ2-7; TRBD1 aligns across 11 bases. CDR1 is KGHSH, CDR2 LQKENI, per germline. Germline trimming cut 6 bases from V and 4 bases from J; bases unmatched to any gene: 5. The CDR3 is made up of 14 amino acids.

V is TRBV7-2 and J is TRBJ1-4; D not certain. Trimming cost V 0 bases and J 5 bases, with 7 bases left between them. CDR3 length: 14 amino acids. Germline V gives CDR1 SGHTA, CDR2 FQGNSA. In nucleotides, the CDR3 is TGTGCCAGCAGCTTAGCGGGAGGGAATGAAAAACTGTTTTTT. Its translation is CASSLAGGNEKLFF.

CDR3 DNA sequence: TGTGCCAGCAGCTTACTTTTCACAGGCACAGATACGCAGTATTTT. Translation: CASSLLFTGTDTQYF. The V and J genes are TRBV7-2 and TRBJ2-3; unclear D gene. V was pared by 2 bases and J by 1 base, with 10 bases between. CDR1 is SGHTA and CDR2 is FQGNSA in the germline V gene. The length of the CDR3 is 15 residues.

CDR3 nucleotide sequence: TGTGCCAGCAGCCCACAGGAAACTTATGGCTACACCTTC. Amino acid sequence: CASSPQETYGYTF. V usage is TRBV5-4 and J usage is TRBJ1-2; D might be TRBD1 (5 bases). This CDR3 is 13 amino acids long. V was trimmed by 4 bases and J by 5 bases, leaving 12 bases between them. Germline V gene lookup returns CDR1 SGHNT and CDR2 YYREEE (reference sequence). Complete variable domain (other parts from reference TRBV5-4 and TRBJ1-2): ETGVTQSPTHLIKTRGQQVTLRCSSQSGHNTVSWYQQALGQGPQFIFQYYREEENGRGNFPPRFSGLQFPNYSSELNVNALELDDSALYLCASSPQETYGYTFGSGTRLTVV.

This clone was detected a few times. The DNA for the CDR3 is TGTGCCAGTAGTACCGACGGGACAAGCCTGCATCAGCCCCAGCATTTT. This codes for CASSTDGTSLHQPQHF. This chain connects TRBV19 to TRBJ1-5; a possible D gene is TRBD1 (6 bases). The CDR3 is 16 amino acids. Trimming left V 4 bases short and J 5 bases short, with 18 bases between. Germline CDR1 LNHDA, CDR2 SQIVND (reference sequence).

The CDR3 DNA sequence: TGCGCCAGCCCCTCTTGGACAGCCCCCTACGAGCAGTACTTC. Translation gives CASPSWTAPYEQYF. The genes are TRBV5-1 and TRBJ2-7; D may be TRBD1 (6 bases). This CDR3 comprises 14 residues. Germline lookup yields CDR1 SGHRS and CDR2 YFSETQ. Trimming took 7 bases from V and 2 from J, leaving 16 bases between them.

The chain links TRBV5-1 to TRBJ2-3; TRBD2 is a possible D gene (6 bases). Trimming stripped 7 bases from V and 2 bases from J, with 17 bases between. The CDR3 contains 15 residues. In germline, CDR1 is SGHRS, CDR2 YFSETQ. The CDR3 bases are TGCGCCAGCCCTAGTTCCCGGAGGGTCACAGATACGCAGTATTTT. This gives the protein CASPSSRRVTDTQYF.

V is TRBV30 and J is TRBJ1-4; weak D call: TRBD1 (6 bases). This CDR3 has 20 residues. Germline-derived CDR1 and CDR2 are GTSNPN and SVGIG (reference sequence). V lost 8 bases and J lost 10, with 41 bases in between. The CDR3 loop reads CAVEGRGAKGSNFYGVKLFF. The CDR3 DNA reads as TGTGCCGTTGAGGGCAGGGGAGCGAAGGGGAGTAATTTCTACGGGGTAAAACTGTTTTTT.

The chain has TRBV30 and TRBJ1-5, with D uncertain. Trimming left V 2 bases short and J 0 bases short, with 5 bases between. This CDR3 region has 13 residues. CDR1 and CDR2 (germline): GTSNPN, SVGIG (reference sequence). CDR3 loop: CAWSLYSNQPQHF. For the CDR3, the DNA is TGTGCCTGGAGTTTGTATAGCAATCAGCCCCAGCATTTT. Full variable domain (remainder filled in from reference TRBV30 and TRBJ1-5): SQTIHQWPATLVQPVGSPLSLECTVEGTSNPNLYWYRQAAGRGLQLLFYSVGIGQISSEVPQNLSASRPQDRQFILSSKKLLLSDSGFYLCAWSLYSNQPQHFGDGTRLSIL.

V gene TRBV4-2 combines with J gene TRBJ1-2; 7 bases are shared with TRBD1. The CDR3 contains 17 residues. The J segment lost 4 bases and the V segment lost 3 bases, leaving 14 bases of the junction unmatched. Germline V gene data show CDR1 as LGHNA and CDR2 as YNFKEQ. The CDR3 protein is CASSHPGTERLSYGYTF. In DNA, the CDR3 is TGTGCCAGCAGCCACCCCGGGACAGAACGTTTAAGCTATGGCTACACCTTC.

This sequence joins TRBV9 and TRBJ2-3; TRBD1 agrees at 7 bases. J lost 0 bases, V lost 0 bases, and 4 bases had no gene match. CDR3 size: 16 residues. Looked up from germline, CDR1 is SGDLS and CDR2 is YYNGEE. The CDR3: CASSVEGQPSTDTQYF. CDR3 nucleotide sequence: TGTGCCAGCAGCGTAGAGGGACAGCCTAGCACAGATACGCAGTATTTT.

The sample holds a few counts of this clone. This chain connects TRBV9 to TRBJ2-3, with TRBD2 matching over 13 bases. CDR1 and CDR2 (germline): SGDLS, YYNGEE. The V segment lost 0 bases and the J segment 7 bases; nucleotides outside the gene matches: 8. The CDR3 consists of 17 residues. CDR3 region: CASSVVTSGGGAHTQYF. The CDR3 DNA reads as TGTGCCAGCAGCGTAGTTACTAGCGGGGGGGGCGCACATACGCAGTATTTT. Full variable domain (rest looked up from reference TRBV9 and TRBJ2-3): DSGVTQTPKHLITATGQRVTLRCSPRSGDLSVYWYQQSLDQGLQFLIQYYNGEERAKGNILERFSAQQFPDLHSELNLSSLELGDSALYFCASSVVTSGGGAHTQYFGPGTRLTVL.

The gene calls are TRBV11-3 and TRBJ2-1; tentative D call: TRBD2 (7 bases). This CDR3 spans 15 amino acids. Deletions cut 2 bases from V and 1 base from J, with 9 bases between. The germline V gene has CDR1 SGHNT and CDR2 YENEEA. The CDR3: CASSLSGTSYNEQFF. CDR3 sequence (DNA): TGTGCCAGCAGCTTAAGCGGGACATCCTACAATGAGCAGTTCTTC.